Sequencing of this TCR beta chain was carried out in a study of breast tumors, draining lymph nodes, adjacent tissues (dated by TCRdb to the mid-2010s). A note on the overall study: In breast cancer patients, the study compared the TCR beta repertoires of tumor, adjacent nontumor tissue and axillary lymph nodes. The study aimed to assess the relationships and possible T-cell exchange between tumor, surrounding tissue and draining lymph node repertoires in human breast cancer.

The axillary draining lymph nodes of breast cancer patients were the source of the lymph node samples. The germline V gene supplies CDR1 SGHRS and CDR2 YFSETQ. V is clipped by 7 bases and J by 6 bases, and the sequence between their germline boundaries is 17 bases long. Measured from the cysteine to the phenylalanine, the CDR3 is 15 residues long. Just CDR3 DNA is preserved here, 45 bases in frame from base 1. What the authors observed across the whole study: Tumors showed preferential V and J gene usage, and their T-cell repertoire diversity fell below that of lymph nodes yet above that of nontumor tissue. A scenario in which most tumor T cells derive from the lymph node and then expand within tumor tissue was judged to be consistent with the data. The conclusion that tumor T cells originate in lymph nodes was presented as consistent with a hypothesis rather than as directly demonstrated. Tumor and nontumor tissue repertoires were found to be significantly more similar in luminal-like than in basal-like breast cancer.

TCRdb records Illumina HiSeq 2000 as the sequencer. Multiplex PCR amplification was used to build the TCR beta chain libraries. The amplified TCR beta chain products were analyzed by high-throughput sequencing. The raw public data were reprocessed by TCRdb itself: fastp quality trimming at Q25, MiXCR clonotype calling, in-frame beta chains only. Each CDR3 protein appears once, grouped with its most common genes and DNA. The table for this sample lists some 150,000 distinct CDR3 sequences; approximately 30% of them were counted only once. The top ten clones comprise 3.8% of the sample. A note on this clonotype: This clone's antigen is unknown. No base quality values were provided; no much bigger clone lies one nucleotide off.

The clonotype was recovered from a female donor with breast cancer. Some clones in this sample may be carry-over from other donors' samples. Rearrangement joined TRBV5-1 to TRBJ2-6; TRBD1 is a weak D gene call, 6 bases matching. Input material: axillary lymph node tissue. The base sequence is TGCGCCAGCGGTTACAGGGCAGCTGAGGCCAACGTCCTGACTTTC. Translated, this is CASGYRAAEANVLTF.